The clone carrying this T cell receptor beta chain has more than one count but fewer than ten. Its antigen remains unidentified. Source material for PBMCs was around 10 ml fresh peripheral blood. The source of the sample is a study of T cells in Graves' hyperthyroidism and ophthalmopathy. Whole-study findings and limits: For ophthalmopathy, model prediction preceded onset by a median about 6.4 months.

Germline-derived CDR1 and CDR2 are SGHDT and YYEEEE. Trimming cost V 4 bases and J 7 bases, with 15 bases left between them. This CDR3 contains 14 residues. Amplified regions were TCR beta CDR3 sequences from RNA transcripts. The study used the HTBI primer set for a first-round RT-PCR of the TCR CDR3. TCRdb recomputed calls from the multiplex PCR reads with MiXCR, one row per CDR3 protein. Among about 690,000 distinct CDR3 sequences listed, roughly 17% were seen once. This receptor was taken from a man aged 45 to 65 with Graves' hyperthyroidism. The sample consisted of blood. The chain is built from TRBV5-6 and TRBJ1-5; no reliable D call. CDR3 sequence: CASSVRTGIQPQHF. CDR3 nucleotide sequence: TGTGCCAGCAGCGTTCGGACGGGAATCCAGCCCCAGCATTTT.